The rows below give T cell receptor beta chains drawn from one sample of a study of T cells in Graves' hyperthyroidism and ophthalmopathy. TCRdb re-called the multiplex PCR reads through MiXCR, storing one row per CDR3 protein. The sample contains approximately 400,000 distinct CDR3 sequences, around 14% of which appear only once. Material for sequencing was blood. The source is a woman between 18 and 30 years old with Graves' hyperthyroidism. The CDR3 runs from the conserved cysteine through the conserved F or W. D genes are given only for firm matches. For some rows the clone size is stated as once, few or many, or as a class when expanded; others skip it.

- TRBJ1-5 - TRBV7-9 TGTGCCAGCAGCCAAGACACGGGCCAGCCCCAGCATTTT CASSQDTGQPQHF
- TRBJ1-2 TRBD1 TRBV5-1 TGCGCCAGCAGCTCCCCGGACAGGGGATCGTTTAGTGGCTACACCTTC CASSSPDRGSFSGYTF
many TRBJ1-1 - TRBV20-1 TGCAGTGCCAAAGGACGGCCGACAGAAGCTTTCTTT CSAKGRPTEAFF
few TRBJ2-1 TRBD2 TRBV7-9 TGTGCCAGCAGCCCGTGGCGGGGGGCATACAATGAGCAGTTCTTC CASSPWRGAYNEQFF
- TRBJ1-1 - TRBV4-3 TGCGCCAGCAGCCAAAGGCCCGGCCCGCTTGTGAGAGAAGCTTTCTTT CASSQRPGPLVREAFF
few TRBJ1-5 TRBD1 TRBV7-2 TGTGCCAGCAGCAATTCCGGGACAGGGGGCAGTCAGCCCCAGCATTTT CASSNSGTGGSQPQHF
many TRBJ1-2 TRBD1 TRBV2 TGTGCCAGCAGGGACCTGGAGACAGGGGGCTATGGCTACACCTTC CASRDLETGGYGYTF
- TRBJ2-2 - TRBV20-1 TGCAGTGCTAGAGGTCTACAGAGATTCGGCGGGGAGCTGTTTTTT CSARGLQRFGGELFF
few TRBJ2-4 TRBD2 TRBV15 TGTGCCACCAGCAGAGTTGGGAGGGTGTCAACCGAAAACATTCAGTACTTC CATSRVGRVSTENIQYF
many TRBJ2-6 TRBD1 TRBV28 TGTGCCAGCAGTTTGGGAAAACGACAGGGGGCATTAGCTGGGGCCAACGTCCTGACTTTC CASSLGKRQGALAGANVLTF
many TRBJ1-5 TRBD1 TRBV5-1 TGCGCCAGCAGCTCTACAGGGGATAGCAATCAGCCCCAGCATTTT CASSSTGDSNQPQHF
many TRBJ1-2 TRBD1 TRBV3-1 TGTGCCAGCAGCCGCCTAGGACAGGGTGACTATGGCTACACCTTC CASSRLGQGDYGYTF
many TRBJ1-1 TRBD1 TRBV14 TGTGCCAGCAGCCCGTGGACAGGGAACACTGAAGCTTTCTTT CASSPWTGNTEAFF
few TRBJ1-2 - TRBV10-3 TGTGCCATCAGTGAATTGGGGGCAGGGATTCCTGGCTACACCTTC CAISELGAGIPGYTF